This paragraph reports one TCR beta chain. This entry comes from a study of Ad26.COV2.S vaccination and SARS-CoV-2 variants. Germline V lookup: CDR1 SGHTA, CDR2 FQGTGA. Trimming left V 1 base short and J 4 bases short, with 8 bases between. This CDR3 comprises 15 residues. Here immunoSEQ multiplex PCR was the method, and the copy in TCRdb shows in-frame clones only, minus some. Found here are 450,000 to 550,000 clones, 80% to 90% of them singletons; the top ten hold about 1.5%. Noted treatment: some 19 received Ad26.COV2.S at low or high dose, single or two shots; several received placebo; per-sample allocation not given. Repertoires come from day 63 after the first vaccine or placebo injection. Ad26 vector vaccine expressed Wuhan-strain SARS-CoV-2 spike.

The TCR comes from a person between 18 and 59 years old who received the Ad26.COV2.S COVID-19 vaccine or a placebo. Sequencing used peripheral blood, obtained in a trial of Ad26.COV2.S vaccine versus placebo. This chain connects TRBV7-3 to TRBJ2-6; D not certain. The CDR3 here is CASSLSPSGANVLTF. The CDR3, as DNA: TGTGCCAGCAGCTTAAGCCCATCCGGGGCCAACGTCCTGACTTTC.